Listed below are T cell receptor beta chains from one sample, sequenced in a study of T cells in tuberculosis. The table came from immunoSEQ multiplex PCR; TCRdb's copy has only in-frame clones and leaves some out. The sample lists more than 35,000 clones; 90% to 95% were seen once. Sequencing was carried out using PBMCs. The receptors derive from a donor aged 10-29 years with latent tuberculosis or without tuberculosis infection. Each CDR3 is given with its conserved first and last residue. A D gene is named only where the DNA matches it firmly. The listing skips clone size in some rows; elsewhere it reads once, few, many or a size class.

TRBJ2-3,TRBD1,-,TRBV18,CASSPIRGPSTDTQYF,TGTGCCAGCTCACCAATAAGGGGGCCTAGCACAGATACGCAGTATTTT
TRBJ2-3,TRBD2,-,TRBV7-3,CASSPGTSGGTTDTQYF,TGTGCCAGCAGCCCAGGGACTAGCGGGGGGACCACAGATACGCAGTATTTT
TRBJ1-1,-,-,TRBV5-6,CASSLVEGLWTEAFF,TGTGCCAGCAGCTTGGTAGAGGGATTGTGGACTGAAGCTTTCTTT
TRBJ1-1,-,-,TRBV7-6,CASSSTLGDTEAFF,TGTGCCAGCAGCTCCACCTTAGGGGACACTGAAGCTTTCTTT
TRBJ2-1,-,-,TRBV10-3,CAISESGQGGNEQFF,TGTGCCATCAGTGAGTCAGGGCAGGGGGGTAATGAGCAGTTCTTC
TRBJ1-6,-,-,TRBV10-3,CAIRKDTYNSPLHF,TGTGCCATCAGAAAGGACACTTATAATTCACCCCTCCACTTT
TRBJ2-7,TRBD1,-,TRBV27,CASSLAGTGRNEQYF,TGTGCCAGCAGTCTCGCTGGGACAGGGAGAAACGAGCAGTACTTC
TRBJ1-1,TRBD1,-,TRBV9,CASSTHGTGDGTEAFF,TGTGCCAGCAGCACCCACGGGACAGGGGACGGCACTGAAGCTTTCTTT
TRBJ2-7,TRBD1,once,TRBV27,CASSLLGQGIGEQYF,TGTGCCAGCAGTTTATTAGGACAGGGTATTGGCGAGCAGTACTTC
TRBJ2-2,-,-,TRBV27,CASSFAVFGELFF,TGTGCCAGCAGTTTCGCAGTTTTCGGGGAGCTGTTTTTT
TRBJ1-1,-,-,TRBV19,CASSIGRSGWDTEAFF,TGTGCCAGTAGTATAGGGAGGTCCGGATGGGACACTGAAGCTTTCTTT
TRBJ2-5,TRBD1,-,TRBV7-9,CASSSGQGGETQYF,TGTGCCAGCAGCTCAGGACAGGGAGGAGAGACCCAGTACTTC
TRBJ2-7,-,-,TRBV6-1,CASSAYKGDNYEQYF,TGTGCCAGCAGTGCTTACAAGGGGGATAACTACGAGCAGTACTTC
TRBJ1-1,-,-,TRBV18,CASSPQQNTEAFF,TGTGCCAGCTCACCACAGCAGAACACTGAAGCTTTCTTT
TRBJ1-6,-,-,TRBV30,CAWRIWRGRDNSPLHF,TGTGCCTGGCGAATTTGGCGGGGACGGGATAATTCACCCCTCCACTTT
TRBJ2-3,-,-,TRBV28,CASSFPLDTQYF,TGTGCCAGCAGTTTCCCCCTAGATACGCAGTATTTT
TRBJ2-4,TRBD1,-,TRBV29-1,CSVELEGTGFNIQYF,TGCAGCGTTGAACTTGAAGGGACAGGGTTTAACATTCAGTACTTC
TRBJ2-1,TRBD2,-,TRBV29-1,CSVRRTSNNEQFF,TGCAGCGTGCGCCGGACTAGCAACAATGAGCAGTTCTTC
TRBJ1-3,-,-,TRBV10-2,CASRNSGGDGNTIYF,TGCGCCAGCAGAAATTCAGGAGGGGACGGAAACACCATATATTTT
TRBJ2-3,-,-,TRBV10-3,CAISSGMVDLDTQYF,TGTGCCATCAGTTCCGGGATGGTCGACCTGGACACGCAGTATTTT
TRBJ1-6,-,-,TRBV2,CASITLPSSYNSPLHF,TGTGCCAGCATTACCCTTCCGAGCTCCTATAATTCACCCCTCCACTTT
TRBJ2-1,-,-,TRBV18,CASSPPALPNEQFF,TGTGCCAGCTCACCACCGGCCCTTCCCAATGAGCAGTTCTTC
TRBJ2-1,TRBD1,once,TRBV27,CASSLEVGGPGNEQFF,TGTGCCAGCAGTTTGGAGGTAGGGGGCCCGGGCAATGAGCAGTTCTTC
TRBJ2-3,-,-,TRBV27,CASSFLGGNTDTQYF,TGTGCCAGCAGTTTTTTGGGGGGAAACACAGATACGCAGTATTTT
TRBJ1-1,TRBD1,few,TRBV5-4,CASSPLTGGVTEAFF,TGTGCCAGCAGCCCCTTGACAGGGGGAGTAACTGAAGCTTTCTTT
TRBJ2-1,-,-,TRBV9,CASSARLGRGREQFF,TGTGCCAGCAGCGCCCGACTAGGACGAGGGAGGGAGCAGTTCTTC
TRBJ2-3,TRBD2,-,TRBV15,CATSRRLAGLTDTQYF,TGTGCCACCAGCAGACGACTAGCGGGGCTCACAGATACGCAGTATTTT
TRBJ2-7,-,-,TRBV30,CAWSVVSSYEQYF,TGTGCCTGGAGTGTAGTCAGCTCCTACGAGCAGTACTTC
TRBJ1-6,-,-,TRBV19,CASSREPWSSYNSPLHF,TGTGCCAGTAGTAGAGAACCCTGGAGCTCCTATAATTCACCCCTCCACTTT
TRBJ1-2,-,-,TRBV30,CAWSVGSGYTF,TGTGCCTGGAGTGTGGGTAGCGGCTACACCTTC
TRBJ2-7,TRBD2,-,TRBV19,CASSPGSGRTYEQYF,TGTGCCAGTAGTCCGGGTAGCGGGAGGACTTACGAGCAGTACTTC
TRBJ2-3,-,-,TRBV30,CAWSVLGTDTQYF,TGTGCCTGGAGTGTACTGGGCACAGATACGCAGTATTTT
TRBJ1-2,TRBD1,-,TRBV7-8,CASSPTGTGVGYTF,TGTGCCAGCAGCCCGACGGGGACAGGGGTGGGCTACACCTTC